The present entry profiles one T cell receptor (beta chain) with its context. This CDR3 is 15 amino acids long. The germline V gene has CDR1 MGHDK and CDR2 SYGVNS. V lost 6 bases to trimming and J lost 3 bases; unmatched junction nucleotides: 8. The sample originates from a study of cytomegalovirus exposure and HLA in healthy donors. These donors, healthy bone marrow donors, were studied. A multiplex PCR was run with 60 Vbeta primers and 13 Jbeta primers. TCRdb keeps only in-frame clones here, not all; method: immunoSEQ multiplex PCR. The top ten clones hold 1% to 1.5% of a sample with around 170,000 clones, about 85% of them seen once.

This TCR derives from a man aged 50 to 60 in good health and CMV-seropositive. J is TRBJ2-3 and V is TRBV25-1, with 8 bases lining up with TRBD1. The sample consisted of PBMCs. The CDR3 here is CASSSGGGRTDTQYF. The DNA of the CDR3 is TGTGCCAGCAGCTCAGGGGGCGGCCGGACAGATACGCAGTATTTT.